The entry below gives a single T cell receptor beta chain sequence along with its context. The sample belongs to a study of blood T cell repertoires in COVID-19. The overall study: The samples span acute and convalescent COVID-19 from the United States, Italy and Spain. PBMCs, B-cell-depleted T cells, or T cells provided the cDNA or gDNA that made up the material.

Germline-derived CDR1 and CDR2 are KGHDR and SFDVKD. Trimming cost V 9 bases and J 3 bases; bases outside gene matches: 6. The CDR3 extends over 13 amino acids. As handled by the study authors: Reference gene primers were amplified, and this amplification served to estimate nucleated cell counts. Repertoires were generated with immunoSEQ multiplex PCR, while TCRdb's copy carries only in-frame clones and drops some. From that table come the V and J calls and clone size; the DNA was used to work out D and trimming. The data contain roughly 250,000 clones, almost 85% of them singletons. The chain has TRBV24-1 and TRBJ1-2, with TRBD1 identical over 7 bases. This TCR was sampled from a man in his fifties or sixties with acute or convalescent COVID-19. Sequenced: peripheral blood. CDR3 residues: CATSGTAYYGYTF. The CDR3 DNA reads TGTGCCACCTCAGGGACAGCGTACTATGGCTACACCTTC.